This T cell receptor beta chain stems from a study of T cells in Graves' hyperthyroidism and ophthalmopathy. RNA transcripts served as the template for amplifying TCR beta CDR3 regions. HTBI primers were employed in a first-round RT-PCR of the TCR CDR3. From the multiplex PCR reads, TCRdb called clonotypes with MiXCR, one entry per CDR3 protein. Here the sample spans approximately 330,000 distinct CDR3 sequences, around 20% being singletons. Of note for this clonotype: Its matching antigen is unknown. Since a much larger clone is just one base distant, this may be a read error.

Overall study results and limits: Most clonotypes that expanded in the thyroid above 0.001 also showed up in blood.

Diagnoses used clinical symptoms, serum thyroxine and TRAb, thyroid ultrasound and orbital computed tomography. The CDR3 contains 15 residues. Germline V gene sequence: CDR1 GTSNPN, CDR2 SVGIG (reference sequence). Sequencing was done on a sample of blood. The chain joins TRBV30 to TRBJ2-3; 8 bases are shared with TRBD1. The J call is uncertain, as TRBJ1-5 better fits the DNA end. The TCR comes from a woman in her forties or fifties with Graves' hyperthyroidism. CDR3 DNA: TGTGCCTGGACCGGACAGGGAAAGACCACAGATACGCAGCATTTT. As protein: CAWTGQGKTTDTQHF.